This entry is about one T cell receptor (beta chain). Its matching antigen is unknown. MiXCR, run by TCRdb on the reads, gives a single entry per CDR3 protein. In the table there are about 60,000 distinct CDR3 sequences, less than 70% of which are singletons. This entry belongs to a study of type 1 regulatory T cells. Sequenced: cultured non-Tr1 T cells, either the whole culture or a sorted T cell fraction (not recorded which). The clonotype was recovered from a human donor in good health.

The DNA for the CDR3 is TGTGCCAGCAGTTACCCGGGAGCTATCCCAGATACGCAGTATTTT. This codes for CASSYPGAIPDTQYF. V and J are TRBV6-5 and TRBJ2-3; a possible D gene is TRBD2 (6 bases). Trimming left V 2 bases short and J 4 bases short, with 13 bases between. Germline CDR1 is MNHEY and CDR2 is SVGAGI. The CDR3 runs 15 residues.